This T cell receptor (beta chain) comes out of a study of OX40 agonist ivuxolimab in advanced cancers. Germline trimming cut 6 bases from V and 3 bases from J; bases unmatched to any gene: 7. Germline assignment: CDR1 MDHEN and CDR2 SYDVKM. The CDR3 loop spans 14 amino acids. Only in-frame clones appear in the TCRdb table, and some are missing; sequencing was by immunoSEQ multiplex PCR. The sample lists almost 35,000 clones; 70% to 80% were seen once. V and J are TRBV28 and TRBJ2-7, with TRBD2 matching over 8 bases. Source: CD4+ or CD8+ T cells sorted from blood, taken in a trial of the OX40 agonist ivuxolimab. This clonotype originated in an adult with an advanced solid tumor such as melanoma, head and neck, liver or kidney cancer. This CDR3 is CASRSGGTRYEQYF. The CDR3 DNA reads TGTGCCAGCAGATCGGGAGGGACACGCTACGAGCAGTACTTC.